The 11 T cell receptor beta chains below were found in one sample sequenced in a study of neurological immune-mediated disorders. TCRdb reprocessed the 5' RACE reads via MiXCR and lists one record per CDR3 protein. The sample lists under 80,000 distinct CDR3 sequences; around 5.2% were seen once. The sample was PBMCs. These receptors all come from a woman aged 45-65 years with multiple sclerosis.

The rearrangement links TRBV6-6 to TRBJ2-7; unclear D gene. The V gene's germline CDR1 is MNHNY and CDR2 SVGAGI (reference sequence). The CDR3 is 12 amino acids. Trimming stripped 7 bases from V and 4 bases from J, with 11 bases between. The CDR3 bases are TGTGCCAGCACGGGCCCACGTTACGAGCAGTACGTC. Its protein product is CASTGPRYEQYV.

This clonotype was observed at least ten times. V and J are TRBV20-1 and TRBJ2-5; tentative D call: TRBD1 (5 bases). The V end was cut by 4 bases, the J end by 5 bases, with 17 bases between. Germline V gene lookup returns CDR1 DFQATT and CDR2 SNEGSKA (reference sequence). The CDR3 totals 14 residues. The CDR3: CSAITFRVQETQYF. DNA for the CDR3: TGCAGTGCTATCACATTCAGGGTTCAGGAGACCCAGTACTTC.

There are many counts of this clonotype. The chain combines TRBV14 with TRBJ2-3, with 7 bases matching TRBD1. V was clipped by 4 bases and J by 3 bases; unmatched bases: 4. CDR1 SGHDN and CDR2 FVKESK come from the germline V gene. CDR3 length: 14 residues. The CDR3 nucleotides are TGTGCCAGCAGCCCCCGACAGGGTACAGATACGCAGTATTTT. Protein product: CASSPRQGTDTQYF.

This clonotype was detected ten times or more. The chain couples TRBV20-1 to TRBJ1-2, with no clear D. Germline assignment: CDR1 DFQATT and CDR2 SNEGSKA (reference sequence). V was pared by 6 bases and J by 4 bases, with 24 bases between. This CDR3 has 16 amino acids. The chain's CDR3 is CSASTRPGGPLYGYTF. For the CDR3, the DNA is TGCAGTGCCAGCACACGTCCGGGAGGCCCCCTCTATGGCTACACCTTC.

This clonotype has ten or more counts. The genes are TRBV4-2 and TRBJ2-1, with 11 bases identical to TRBD2. The CDR3 spans 20 residues. The V and J ends lost 2 bases and 0 bases, in that order; junction bases with no gene match: 12. Germline V gene data show CDR1 as LGHNA and CDR2 as YNFKEQ. The CDR3 DNA reads as TGTGCCAGCAGCCAACCGACAACTAGCGGGGGCCCTAGCTCCTACAATGAGCAGTTCTTC. Its protein is CASSQPTTSGGPSSYNEQFF.

This clonotype came up many times. This chain joins TRBV29-1 and TRBJ1-1, with a weak D call TRBD1 (5 bases). Between the trimmed V and J ends, which lost 3 bases and 6 bases, there was a span of 20 bases. Germline assignment: CDR1 SQVTM and CDR2 ANQGSEA. The CDR3 covers 15 residues. The CDR3 nucleotides read TGCAGCGTTGAGAGTAACCCTGGGGGAATCGCTGAAGCTTTCTTT. Translating gives CSVESNPGGIAEAFF.

Concerning this clonotype itself: One junction end disagrees with the germline gene, perhaps due to a read error. This chain joins TRBV20-1 and TRBJ1-5; D gene ambiguous. CDR1 is DFQATT and CDR2 is SNEGSKA in the germline V gene (reference sequence). The CDR3 contains 12 residues. CDR3 sequence: CSARNSNQPQNF. The CDR3 nucleotides read TGCAGTGCACGGAATAGCAATCAGCCCCAGAATTTT.

This clonotype has a handful of counts. The chain couples TRBV30 to TRBJ2-6; possibly TRBD1 for D (5 bases). This CDR3 has 15 amino acids. The V and J ends lost 2 bases and 2 bases respectively, with 10 bases between them. The germline V gene has CDR1 GTSNPN and CDR2 SVGIG (reference sequence). The CDR3 DNA reads as TGTGCCTGGAGTCGTGTGGGGCCTGGGGCCAACGTCCTGACTTTC. As protein: CAWSRVGPGANVLTF.

This clonotype was recorded at least ten times. This chain uses TRBV5-1 with TRBJ2-7, with 7 bases lining up with TRBD1. This CDR3 region has 13 residues. Germline V gene lookup returns CDR1 SGHRS and CDR2 YFSETQ. V shed 5 bases and J 1 base; nucleotides not matched to a gene: 3. CDR3 sequence reads: CASRLTGSYEQYF. CDR3 nucleotide sequence: TGCGCCAGCAGGCTGACAGGGTCCTACGAGCAGTACTTC.

This clonotype was observed many times. This chain links TRBV28 with TRBJ2-3; D is perhaps TRBD1 or TRBD2 (5 bases each). The CDR3 totals 15 residues. The V gene's germline CDR1 is MDHEN and CDR2 SYDVKM. The germline V and J ends were trimmed by 7 bases and 1 base, with 15 bases remaining between them. In DNA, the CDR3 is TGTGCCAGCACCGGGGCCGACGGGGGCACAGATACGCAGTATTTT. It specifies CASTGADGGTDTQYF.

Here the CDR3 DNA reads TGTGCCAGCTCACCCGACAGGGTGGGGGCAGATACGCAGTATTTT. Translation: CASSPDRVGADTQYF. The chain joins TRBV18 to TRBJ2-3; TRBD1 matches 7 bases. CDR3 length: 15 residues. V was clipped by 3 bases and J by 4 bases; unmatched bases: 7. Germline CDR1 is KGHSH and CDR2 is LQKENI.